Below, 6 T cell receptor beta chains from the same sample are listed, as sequenced in a study of human T cells and chemical hapten exposure. MiXCR, run by TCRdb on the RACE reads, gives a single entry per CDR3 protein. Among roughly 380,000 distinct CDR3 sequences listed, about 6% were seen once. The time point denotes: patch test 2, 6 weeks after DPC sensitization. The treatment: therapeutic diphenylcyclopropenone sensitization with weekly scalp DPC. The sample here was whole blood, taken in connection with sensitization to the hapten diphenylcyclopropenone (DPC). The source of these receptors is a woman between 18 and 29 years old with alopecia areata. Some clones in this sample may be carry-over from other donors' samples.

The chain links TRBV6-1 to TRBJ2-3; 9 bases align to TRBD2. This CDR3 has 18 amino acids. CDR1 and CDR2 (germline): MNHNS, SASEGT. Germline trimming cut 5 bases from V and 0 bases from J; bases unmatched to any gene: 12. The CDR3 loop reads CASSPDPRLAESTDTQYF. CDR3 DNA sequence: TGTGCCAGCAGTCCCGACCCGAGACTAGCGGAGAGCACAGATACGCAGTATTTT.

This clonotype was observed at least ten times. V usage is TRBV20-1 and J usage is TRBJ1-2, with TRBD1 matching 9 bases. This CDR3 spans 14 amino acids. Germline CDR1 DFQATT, CDR2 SNEGSKA (reference sequence). V lost 5 bases to trimming and J lost 2 bases; unmatched junction nucleotides: 6. CDR3 residues: CSAPGQGKNYGYTF. CDR3 coding DNA: TGCAGTGCTCCCGGACAGGGGAAGAACTATGGCTACACCTTC.

This clonotype was recorded many times. This chain connects TRBV27 to TRBJ1-5; D gene ambiguous. The CDR3 extends over 15 amino acids. V lost 6 bases, J lost 2 bases, and 14 bases lay in between. The germline gives CDR1 MNHEY, CDR2 SMNVEV (reference sequence). The CDR3 spells CASRPLGIRNQPQHF. DNA of the CDR3: TGTGCCAGCAGACCCTTAGGGATTCGCAATCAGCCCCAGCATTTT.

The chain couples TRBV11-2 to TRBJ2-2, with TRBD1 identical over 9 bases. After removal of 4 bases from V and 3 bases from J, the junction contained 18 bases not matched to a gene. CDR1 is SGHAT and CDR2 is FQNNGV in the germline V gene. CDR3 length: 20 residues. The CDR3 DNA reads as TGTGCCAGCAGCTCCCGAATCCCGATTGGGACAGGGCGTCACACCGGGGAGCTGTTTTTT. It is translated as CASSSRIPIGTGRHTGELFF.

With respect to this clonotype: Germline and junction disagree at one end, which may indicate a read error. The CDR3 DNA follows: TGCGCCAGCAGCCAAGATAGCGGAAGCTCCTACAATGACCAGTTCTTC. Its translation: CASSQDSGSSYNDQFF. The V and J genes are TRBV4-3 and TRBJ2-1; tentative D call: TRBD2 (6 bases). Germline V CDR1 and CDR2: LGHNA, YSLEER. CDR3 size: 16 residues.

The chain combines TRBV7-8 with TRBJ1-5; TRBD1 agrees at 7 bases. CDR1 is SGHVS, CDR2 FQNEAQ, per germline. The ends lost 4 bases at V and 3 bases at J; junction bases unmatched: 9. The CDR3 spans 16 residues. CDR3 sequence reads: CASSSDGTAINQPQHF. Here the CDR3 DNA reads TGTGCCAGCAGCTCGGACGGGACAGCGATCAATCAGCCCCAGCATTTT.